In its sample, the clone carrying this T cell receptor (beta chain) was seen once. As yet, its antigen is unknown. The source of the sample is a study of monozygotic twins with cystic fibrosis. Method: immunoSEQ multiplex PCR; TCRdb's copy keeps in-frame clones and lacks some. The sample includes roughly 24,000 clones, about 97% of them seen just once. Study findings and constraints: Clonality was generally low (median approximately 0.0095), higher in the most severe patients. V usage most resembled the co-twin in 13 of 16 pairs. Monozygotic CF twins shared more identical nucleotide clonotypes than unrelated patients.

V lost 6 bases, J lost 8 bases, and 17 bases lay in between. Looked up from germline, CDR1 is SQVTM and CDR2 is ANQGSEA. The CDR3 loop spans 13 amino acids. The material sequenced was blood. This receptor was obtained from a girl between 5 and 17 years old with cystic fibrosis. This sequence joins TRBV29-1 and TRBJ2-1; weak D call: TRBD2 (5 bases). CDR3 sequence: CSVRRTARHEQFF. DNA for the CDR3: TGCAGCGTCCGAAGGACTGCCCGCCATGAGCAGTTCTTC.